The 12 T cell receptor beta chains given below trace back to one sample, sequenced in a study of blood T cell repertoires in COVID-19. Method: immunoSEQ multiplex PCR; TCRdb's copy keeps in-frame clones and lacks some. This sample has 150,000 to 200,000 clones, with roughly 84% found just once. Sequencing used peripheral blood. Receptors were obtained from a man older than 75 with COVID-19, enrolled during active disease.

The genes are TRBV6-5 and TRBJ1-2; 7 nucleotides align to TRBD1. V trimming: 6 bases; J trimming: 3 bases; junction bases outside the gene matches: 10. Germline lookup yields CDR1 MNHEY and CDR2 SVGAGI. This CDR3 spans 15 amino acids. DNA for the CDR3: TGTGCCAGCAGACCTAGACAGGGCGGTGACTATGGCTACACCTTC. Protein product: CASRPRQGGDYGYTF.

The V call is TRBV6-5, the J call TRBJ2-5; 8 nucleotides match TRBD1. The CDR3 spans 12 residues. Germline loops: CDR1 MNHEY, CDR2 SVGAGI. Trimming at V came to 8 bases and at J to 6 bases, leaving 5 bases not matched to a gene. Here the CDR3 reads CASRGTGQTQYF. The CDR3 DNA reads TGTGCCAGCCGGGGGACAGGACAGACCCAGTACTTC.

Details on this clone: At one end, the junction sequence differs from germline, possibly due to a read error. The genes are TRBV11-2 and TRBJ2-7, with D uncertain. The CDR3 extends over 11 amino acids. In germline, CDR1 is SGHAT, CDR2 FQNNGV. CDR3 sequence (DNA): TGTGCCAGCAGCTTATCCTTCGAGCAGTACTTC. Translated, it gives CASSLSFEQYF.

Comments on this clone: The sample has other DNA sequences that encode this CDR3 too. The V and J genes are TRBV19 and TRBJ1-5; TRBD1 might be the D (5 bases). The CDR3 runs 14 residues. The germline V gene encodes CDR1 LNHDA and CDR2 SQIVND (reference sequence). Trimming took 2 bases from V and 2 from J, leaving 7 bases between them. This chain's CDR3 is CASSIKGGNQPQHF. The CDR3 DNA is TGTGCCAGTAGTATAAAAGGGGGCAATCAGCCCCAGCATTTT.

The sample holds a few counts of this clone. V and J are TRBV19 and TRBJ2-2, with a weak D call TRBD1 (6 bases). V lost 11 bases to trimming and J lost 3 bases, with 13 bases between them. The CDR3 length is 13 residues. Germline CDR1 and CDR2: LNHDA and SQIVND (reference sequence). DNA of the CDR3: TGTGCCGTCTGGGGGCTAGACACCGGGGAGCTGTTTTTT. Translating gives CAVWGLDTGELFF. Looking up the rest from reference TRBV19 and TRBJ2-2 gives the full variable domain: DGGITQSPKYLFRKEGQNVTLSCEQNLNHDAMYWYRQDPGQGLRLIYYSQIVNDFQKGDIAEGYSVSREKKESFPLTVTSAQKNPTAFYLCAVWGLDTGELFFGEGSRLTVL.

The J gene is TRBJ1-1, the V gene TRBV7-3, with D hard to call. The germline V gene has CDR1 SGHTA and CDR2 FQGTGA. The ends were cut back, 2 bases at V and 1 base at J, with 5 bases in the middle. The CDR3 loop spans 13 amino acids. The CDR3 region is CASSLSRNTEAFF. The CDR3 bases are TGTGCCAGCAGCTTATCCAGGAACACTGAAGCTTTCTTT.

The chain is built from TRBV10-3 and TRBJ1-5; no clear D gene. Germline CDR1 ENHRY, CDR2 SYGVKD. Between the trimmed V and J ends, which lost 0 bases and 4 bases, there was a span of 10 bases. This CDR3 has 15 amino acids. The CDR3 region is CAISESRQLNQPQHF. CDR3 nucleotides: TGTGCCATCAGTGAGTCGAGGCAGTTAAATCAGCCCCAGCATTTT.

CDR3 amino acids: CASSETSYEQYF. CDR3 bases: TGTGCCAGCAGTGAAACGAGCTACGAGCAGTACTTC. The chain employs TRBV2 and TRBJ2-7; no reliable D call. Germline V gene sequence: CDR1 SNHLY, CDR2 FYNNEI. CDR3 size: 12 residues. The ends were cut back, 2 bases at V and 3 bases at J, with 5 bases in the middle. The variable domain in full, completed from reference TRBV2 and TRBJ2-7, reads EPEVTQTPSHQVTQMGQEVILRCVPISNHLYFYWYRQILGQKVEFLVSFYNNEISEKSEIFDDQFSVERPDGSNFTLKIRSTKLEDSAMYFCASSETSYEQYFGPGTRLTVT.

The genes are TRBV7-3 and TRBJ2-1; a weak D match, TRBD1 (5 bases). Germline assignment: CDR1 SGHTA and CDR2 FQGTGA. This CDR3 is 19 amino acids long. V lost 7 bases and J 0 bases, leaving 25 bases between the germline ends. CDR3: CASTPHPHRQMSSYNEQFF. In nucleotides, the CDR3 is TGTGCCAGCACCCCTCACCCACACAGGCAGATGAGCTCCTACAATGAGCAGTTCTTC.

This clone occurred once. The chain links TRBV2 to TRBJ1-1, with D maybe TRBD1 (5 bases). Per the germline V gene, CDR1 is SNHLY and CDR2 is FYNNEI. V dropped 1 base and J dropped 3 bases, with 18 bases sitting between them. CDR3 length: 17 amino acids. The CDR3 nucleotides are TGTGCCAGCAGTGAAGGGTTGAGTTTCAGGGAGGACACTGAAGCTTTCTTT. This sequence encodes CASSEGLSFREDTEAFF.

V usage is TRBV6-5 and J usage is TRBJ1-2, with TRBD1 matching 8 bases. CDR1 and CDR2 from the germline V gene are MNHEY and SVGAGI. V lost 6 bases, J lost 8 bases, and 8 bases stayed unmatched. The CDR3 totals 13 residues. CDR3 sequence reads: CASSPGQAGGYTF. The CDR3 DNA is TGTGCCAGCAGCCCGGGACAGGCCGGAGGCTACACCTTC.

V usage is TRBV11-2 and J usage is TRBJ2-2, with D possibly matching TRBD2 (5 bases). Per germline, CDR1 SGHAT and CDR2 FQNNGV. The V gene lost 0 bases and the J gene lost 6 bases, with 17 bases spanning the gap. This CDR3 contains 17 residues. The CDR3 nucleotides read TGTGCCAGCAGCTTAGATCTTTTTAAGCGGCACTCCGGGGAGCTGTTTTTT. Protein product: CASSLDLFKRHSGELFF.